This T cell receptor beta chain was identified during a study of cytomegalovirus exposure and HLA in healthy donors. Points from the study as a whole: According to a later analysis, TCR clusters from the first cohort tended to co-occur in the roughly 110 validation repertoires. For cytomegalovirus status, the classifier reportedly gave diagnoses with high specificity and sensitivity.

Only in-frame clones appear in the TCRdb table, and some are missing; sequencing was by immunoSEQ multiplex PCR. The sample includes 65,000 to 100,000 clones, under 95% of them seen just once. For this clone: Antigen specificity is unknown.

Sequencing input: PBMCs. The TCR comes from a woman in her 30s in good health and CMV-seronegative.

This CDR3 is CASSLERDSEAFF. As DNA, the CDR3 is TGTGCCAGCAGCTTGGAAAGGGACTCTGAAGCTTTCTTT. This sequence joins TRBV5-4 and TRBJ1-1; a weak D match, TRBD1 (5 bases). This CDR3 comprises 13 residues. CDR1 and CDR2 (germline): SGHNT, YYREEE (reference sequence). V dropped 0 bases and J dropped 6 bases, with 9 bases sitting between them.